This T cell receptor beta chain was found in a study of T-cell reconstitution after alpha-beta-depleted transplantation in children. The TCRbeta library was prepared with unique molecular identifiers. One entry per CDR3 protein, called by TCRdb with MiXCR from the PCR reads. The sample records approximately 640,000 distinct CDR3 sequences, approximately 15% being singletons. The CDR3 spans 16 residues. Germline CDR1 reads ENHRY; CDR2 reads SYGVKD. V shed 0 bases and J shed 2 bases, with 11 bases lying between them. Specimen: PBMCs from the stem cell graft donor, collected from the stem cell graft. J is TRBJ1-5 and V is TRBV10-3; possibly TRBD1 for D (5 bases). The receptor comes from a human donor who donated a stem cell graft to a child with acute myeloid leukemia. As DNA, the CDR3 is TGTGCCATCAGTGAGTCGCTAGGGGCCCGCAATCAGCCCCAGCATTTT. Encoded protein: CAISESLGARNQPQHF.